This TCR beta chain was identified in a study of T cell clonality in common variable immunodeficiency. Findings and caveats of the study: In common variable immunodeficiency, TCR beta chains reportedly carried fewer deletions and N-nucleotide insertions.

The CDR3 consists of 16 residues. Trimming removed 3 bases from V and 8 bases from J; junction bases left unmatched: 6. CDR1 and CDR2 (germline): LNHDA, SQIVND (reference sequence). TCRdb keeps only in-frame clones here, not all; method: immunoSEQ multiplex PCR. The specimen gives tens of thousands of clones without singletons; the ten biggest hold around 3.2%. For at least one year, all CVID subjects received replacement immunoglobulin. Blood came from CVID subjects not ill and not taking immunomodulatory or immunosuppressive medication. This clone showed up many times. Its target is unknown. The read gets to within 3 residues of the CDR3 end, and the germline J gene fills in the rest.

Sequencing input: peripheral blood mononuclear cells. This clonotype was sampled from a human donor with common variable immunodeficiency. The chain uses TRBV19 and TRBJ2-1; TRBD2 agrees at 14 bases. CDR3 amino acids: CASSMTSGRAWDEQFF. CDR3 DNA, as far as it was read: TGTGCCAGTAGTATGACTAGCGGGAGGGCCTGGGATGAG.